These 23 T cell receptor beta chains were sequenced from one sample in a study of blood T cell repertoires in COVID-19. Method: immunoSEQ multiplex PCR; TCRdb's copy keeps in-frame clones and lacks some. The sample yields almost 95,000 clones, approximately 83% seen once. Input material: peripheral blood. All receptors derive from a man between 60 and 75 years old with acute or convalescent COVID-19.

The chain couples TRBV5-1 to TRBJ2-1; TRBD1 aligns across 9 bases. The trim removed 4 bases at V and 2 bases at J, leaving 4 bases unmatched. Germline V gene lookup returns CDR1 SGHRS and CDR2 YFSETQ. CDR3 length: 15 residues. CDR3 residues: CASSPGTGTYNEQFF. The CDR3 bases are TGCGCCAGCAGCCCCGGGACAGGGACCTACAATGAGCAGTTCTTC.

The genes are TRBV5-5 and TRBJ2-6; D is perhaps TRBD1 (6 bases). The V gene's germline CDR1 is SGHKS and CDR2 YYEKEE (reference sequence). CDR3 length: 15 amino acids. The V gene lost 9 bases and the J gene lost 4 bases, with 17 bases spanning the gap. CDR3 residues: CATCPTGTGANVLTF. CDR3 nucleotide sequence: TGTGCCACCTGCCCAACAGGGACCGGGGCCAACGTCCTGACTTTC.

The rearrangement links TRBV18 to TRBJ2-7, with 12 bases matching TRBD1. The V and J ends lost 3 bases and 5 bases, in that order; junction bases with no gene match: 2. The CDR3 has 14 amino acids. CDR1 is KGHSH, CDR2 LQKENI, per germline. CDR3 region: CASSPGQGANEQYF. The CDR3 DNA is TGTGCCAGCTCACCGGGACAGGGGGCAAACGAGCAGTACTTC.

A few counts support this clone. The chain links TRBV5-8 to TRBJ1-1; 9 nucleotides align to TRBD1. With V trimmed by 2 bases and J by 2 bases, 10 bases remained unmatched. Germline V gives CDR1 SGHTS, CDR2 YDEGEE. The CDR3 is made up of 17 amino acids. CDR3 loop: CASSLIRTGAINTEAFF. CDR3 in DNA: TGTGCCAGCAGCTTAATACGGACAGGGGCCATAAACACTGAAGCTTTCTTT. Using reference TRBV5-8 and TRBJ1-1 for the parts outside the CDR3, the full variable domain is EAGVTQSPTHLIKTRGQQATLRCSPISGHTSVYWYQQALGLGLQFLLWYDEGEERNRGNFPPRFSGRQFPNYSSELNVNALELEDSALYLCASSLIRTGAINTEAFFGQGTRLTVV.

The rearrangement links TRBV9 to TRBJ2-1; a weak D match, TRBD1 (5 bases). Trimming pared 0 bases from V and 5 bases from J, leaving 6 bases between. The CDR3 sequence is 13 residues long. Per germline, CDR1 SGDLS and CDR2 YYNGEE. The CDR3 region has the DNA TGTGCCAGCAGCGTAGGGGGCGACAATGAGCAGTTCTTC. This gives the protein CASSVGGDNEQFF.

CDR3 residues: CASSYSEGGLFAEAFF. CDR3 nucleotides: TGTGCCAGCAGTTACTCCGAAGGAGGGTTGTTCGCTGAAGCTTTCTTT. The genes are TRBV6-5 and TRBJ1-1; D is undetermined. This CDR3 has 16 amino acids. V lost 0 bases and J 6 bases, leaving 17 bases between the germline ends. Per germline, CDR1 MNHEY and CDR2 SVGAGI.

The chain couples TRBV5-1 to TRBJ2-7; 8 nucleotides align to TRBD2. CDR3 length: 14 amino acids. J was trimmed by 5 bases and V by 0 bases; bases with no gene match: 4. Germline V gene data show CDR1 as SGHRS and CDR2 as YFSETQ. The CDR3 is CASSLAGGGHEQYF. The CDR3 DNA is TGCGCCAGCAGCTTGGCCGGGGGGGGCCACGAGCAGTACTTC. The variable domain in full, with the rest retrieved from reference TRBV5-1 and TRBJ2-7, is KAGVTQTPRYLIKTRGQQVTLSCSPISGHRSVSWYQQTPGQGLQFLFEYFSETQRNKGNFPGRFSGRQFSNSRSEMNVSTLELGDSALYLCASSLAGGGHEQYFGPGTRLTVT.

This chain uses TRBV30 with TRBJ1-1, with TRBD1 matching 11 bases. Trimming at V came to 2 bases and at J to 6 bases, leaving 5 bases not matched to a gene. The germline gives CDR1 GTSNPN, CDR2 SVGIG (reference sequence). The CDR3 is made up of 14 amino acids. CDR3 loop: CAWSWTGGGSEAFF. CDR3 in DNA: TGTGCCTGGAGTTGGACAGGGGGCGGCTCTGAAGCTTTCTTT.

This rearrangement joins TRBV19 to TRBJ1-3, with 12 bases matching TRBD1. This CDR3 spans 17 amino acids. The germline V gene encodes CDR1 LNHDA and CDR2 SQIVND (reference sequence). V shed 4 bases and J 0 bases; nucleotides not matched to a gene: 4. The CDR3 region has the DNA TGTGCCAGTAGTAGGGGGACAGGGGGCCTCTCTGGAAACACCATATATTTT. This translates into CASSRGTGGLSGNTIYF.

For this clone: The sample carries other DNA sequences with the same CDR3. The genes are TRBV11-2 and TRBJ1-2, with unresolved D. Per the germline V gene, CDR1 is SGHAT and CDR2 is FQNNGV. Trimming stripped 1 base from V and 4 bases from J, with 10 bases between. The CDR3 runs 14 residues. In nucleotides, the CDR3 is TGTGCCAGCAGCTTAGGGGGTCGGGGCTATGGCTACACCTTC. Protein sequence: CASSLGGRGYGYTF.

This chain links TRBV27 with TRBJ1-2; maybe TRBD1 (6 bases). Germline V gene data show CDR1 as MNHEY and CDR2 as SMNVEV (reference sequence). V lost 3 bases and J 8 bases, leaving 10 bases between the germline ends. The CDR3 consists of 12 residues. The CDR3 region is CASSLQGQGYTF. For the CDR3, the DNA is TGTGCCAGCAGTTTGCAGGGGCAAGGCTACACCTTC.

The rearrangement uses TRBV5-1 and TRBJ2-1; D possibly corresponds to TRBD2 (5 bases). Germline V gene sequence: CDR1 SGHRS, CDR2 YFSETQ. The CDR3 totals 13 residues. V dropped 2 bases and J dropped 5 bases, with 8 bases sitting between them. The CDR3 spells CASSFSGNNEQFF. The CDR3 bases are TGCGCCAGCAGCTTTTCCGGGAACAATGAGCAGTTCTTC.

The rearrangement joins TRBV2 to TRBJ1-1, with TRBD1 identical over 7 bases. Per the germline V gene, CDR1 is SNHLY and CDR2 is FYNNEI. This CDR3 is 13 amino acids long. J was trimmed by 3 bases and V by 5 bases; bases with no gene match: 3. CDR3: CASSLDRDTEAFF. Written as DNA, the CDR3 is TGTGCCAGCAGTTTAGACAGGGACACTGAAGCTTTCTTT. Looking up the rest from reference TRBV2 and TRBJ1-1 gives the full variable domain: EPEVTQTPSHQVTQMGQEVILRCVPISNHLYFYWYRQILGQKVEFLVSFYNNEISEKSEIFDDQFSVERPDGSNFTLKIRSTKLEDSAMYFCASSLDRDTEAFFGQGTRLTVV.

The chain combines TRBV6-2 or TRBV6-3 with TRBJ1-1, with TRBD1 identical over 10 bases. Germline-derived CDR1 and CDR2 are MNHEY and SVGEGT. This CDR3 is built from 14 residues. The trim removed 6 bases at V and 6 bases at J, leaving 7 bases unmatched. The CDR3 reads CASSTDRGRAEAFF. The CDR3 DNA reads as TGTGCCAGCAGCACTGACAGGGGGCGGGCTGAAGCTTTCTTT.

The chain joins TRBV10-1 to TRBJ1-2; no reliable D call. CDR3 length equals 13 residues. Deletions cut 0 bases from V and 5 bases from J, with 7 bases between. CDR1 is WNHNN and CDR2 is SYGVQD in the germline V gene (reference sequence). CDR3 DNA sequence: TGCGCCAGCAGTGAGTCTCCGGTTTATGGCTACACCTTC. It translates to CASSESPVYGYTF.

There are a few counts of this clone. This chain uses TRBV11-2 with TRBJ1-6; no reliable D call. The CDR3 covers 15 residues. Germline V gene data show CDR1 as SGHAT and CDR2 as FQNNGV. Trimming took 1 base from V and 10 from J, leaving 14 bases between them. CDR3: CASSLVPGSGSPLHF. DNA of the CDR3: TGTGCCAGCAGCTTAGTCCCCGGGTCTGGGTCACCCCTCCACTTT.

The J gene is TRBJ2-7, the V gene TRBV18; TRBD1 matches 7 bases. Germline CDR1 and CDR2: KGHSH and LQKENI. This CDR3 comprises 15 residues. The J segment lost 1 base and the V segment lost 1 base, leaving 4 bases of the junction unmatched. The CDR3 sequence is CASSPLQGVSYEQYF. The CDR3 region has the DNA TGTGCCAGCTCACCACTTCAGGGGGTATCCTACGAGCAGTACTTC.

This sequence joins TRBV5-1 and TRBJ2-2, with TRBD2 as a possible D gene (5 bases). This CDR3 has 17 residues. V lost 1 base and J lost 1, with 14 bases in between. Germline CDR1 is SGHRS and CDR2 is YFSETQ. The CDR3 DNA reads TGCGCCAGCAGCTTGTCGGGGATCCACTTGAACACCGGGGAGCTGTTTTTT. Translated: CASSLSGIHLNTGELFF.

The chain combines TRBV6-5 with TRBJ2-3; TRBD1 is a possible D gene (5 bases). Germline CDR1 and CDR2: MNHEY and SVGAGI. The V gene lost 2 bases and the J gene lost 2 bases, with 8 bases spanning the gap. This CDR3 has 14 amino acids. CDR3: CASSYGHSTDTQYF. DNA for the CDR3: TGTGCCAGCAGTTACGGACATTCCACAGATACGCAGTATTTT.

This chain joins TRBV3-1 (or the pseudogene TRBV3-2) and TRBJ1-1, with D uncertain. The germline V and J ends were trimmed by 4 bases and 6 bases, with 12 bases remaining between them. The CDR3 is made up of 13 amino acids. CDR1 is LGHDT and CDR2 is YNNKEL in the germline V gene (reference sequence). CDR3 loop: CASSRRFSAEAFF. The DNA for the CDR3 is TGTGCCAGCAGCCGGAGATTCAGTGCTGAAGCTTTCTTT.

This chain links TRBV2 with TRBJ1-1; D is perhaps TRBD1 (6 bases). This CDR3 comprises 14 residues. V was trimmed by 4 bases and J by 0 bases, leaving 9 bases between them. The germline V gene has CDR1 SNHLY and CDR2 FYNNEI. The CDR3 coding sequence is TGTGCCAGCAGTGTAGGGGACATGAACACTGAAGCTTTCTTT. Translation gives CASSVGDMNTEAFF.

The V and J genes are TRBV9 and TRBJ2-5; maybe TRBD2 (6 bases). The CDR3 consists of 15 residues. The germline CDR1 and CDR2 sequences are SGDLS and YYNGEE. V lost 0 bases to trimming and J lost 1 base, with 10 bases between them. The CDR3 sequence: CASSVVGGTQETQYF. The CDR3 bases are TGTGCCAGCAGCGTAGTTGGCGGGACCCAAGAGACCCAGTACTTC.

The rearrangement joins TRBV5-1 to TRBJ2-7; D might be TRBD1 (6 bases). Germline CDR1 and CDR2: SGHRS and YFSETQ. V was cut by 3 bases and J by 9 bases, with 19 bases left in between. The CDR3 spans 14 residues. The CDR3 nucleotides are TGCGCCAGCAGCTCAGGGGCCCCGGAAAATCGGCAGTACTTC. Its protein is CASSSGAPENRQYF. Drawing the rest from reference TRBV5-1 and TRBJ2-7, the complete variable domain is KAGVTQTPRYLIKTRGQQVTLSCSPISGHRSVSWYQQTPGQGLQFLFEYFSETQRNKGNFPGRFSGRQFSNSRSEMNVSTLELGDSALYLCASSSGAPENRQYFGPGTRLTVT.